This TCR beta chain was captured in a study of OX40 agonist ivuxolimab in advanced cancers. Context from the whole study: Ivuxolimab was an agonistic, fully human IgG2 monoclonal antibody directed against OX40 (CD134), a costimulatory receptor. Intravenous ivuxolimab was administered to patients every 2 weeks at six dose levels: 0.01, 0.1, 0.3, 1.5, 3 and 10 mg/kg. The paper describes the monotherapy dose-escalation part (N of about 54 patients) of the phase I trial of ivuxolimab. Patients were allowed to have had prior anti-PD-1, anti-PD-L1 or anti-CTLA-4 therapy, and more than 30% of the dose-escalation patients had previously received checkpoint inhibitors. The dose-escalation cohort was almost 85% male with a mean age of about 65 years, ranging from roughly 20 to 80. The purpose of peripheral TCRbeta sequencing was to test whether ivuxolimab changed TCR sequence diversity and led to clonal T-cell expansion. Of the 50 or so patients in dose escalation, about 20 had hepatocellular carcinoma, some 15 had melanoma, 9 had renal cell carcinoma and 9 had head and neck cancer. Partial responses were achieved by three dose-escalation patients, of whom one had hepatocellular carcinoma and two had cutaneous melanoma. What the authors observed across the whole study: Low levels of normalized T-cell clonal expansion were also shown by some nonresponding patients. At doses from 0.1 to 3.0 mg/kg, clonal expansion was seen in both CD4+ and CD8+ blood T cells between baseline and week 6. In the 0.1-3.0 mg/kg groups, partial responders had among the lowest normalized peripheral clonal expansion, particularly in CD8+ T cells. The antigen specificity of the peripheral T cells that underwent clonal expansion was not determined. On average, CD8+ T cells showed more expanded clones than CD4+ T cells after ivuxolimab.

The V end loses 0 bases and the J end loses 1 base, and a stretch of 7 bases separates them. The germline V gene specifies SGDLS as CDR1 and YYNGEE as CDR2. From cysteine to phenylalanine, the CDR3 is 14 amino acids long. Only the CDR3 DNA is retained, 42 bases long and in frame from the first base. To sequence the TCRbeta CDR3 region, genomic DNA was isolated from the sorted cells. TCRbeta CDR3 regions were sequenced using the immunoSEQ Assay. TCRdb obtained this table from immuneACCESS and retained in-frame rearrangements with V and J assigned. These tables miss some clones; where compared with another copy, unresolved V genes account for less than half of the shortfall, and the remainder is unexplained. A total of 65,000 to 80,000 clones appear in this sample, roughly 92% of them only once. The ten largest make up around 5.9% of the sample. Patients with autoimmune disease history or receiving systemic immunosuppression were excluded from the trial. In every dose cohort, peripheral blood was drawn for TCR sequencing at baseline, cycle 4 day 1, and cycle 7 day 1. Samples were obtained from an open-label, multicenter, first-in-human phase I dose-escalation trial of ivuxolimab. Adults with locally advanced or metastatic melanoma, renal cell, hepatocellular, or head and neck squamous cell carcinoma were enrolled in the trial. Before TCR sequencing, CD4+ T cells and CD8+ T cells were sorted from peripheral blood as separate populations.

As for this clone: The target of this receptor is not known. No much larger clone is present one base from it, and per-base qualities are unavailable.

This clonotype was obtained from an adult with an advanced solid tumor such as melanoma, head and neck, liver or kidney cancer. The sample here was CD4+ or CD8+ T cells sorted from blood, taken in a trial of the OX40 agonist ivuxolimab. This receptor chain uses TRBV9 and TRBJ2-5, with no reliable assignment of the D segment. The encoded CDR3 is CASSVGGPQETQYF. The DNA sequence is given as TGTGCCAGCAGCGTAGGCGGTCCCCAAGAGACCCAGTACTTC.